These 23 T cell receptor beta chains originate from one sample sequenced in a study of T cells after yellow fever vaccination. TCRdb itself ran the 5' RACE reads through MiXCR, one entry per CDR3 protein. The table lists hundreds of thousands of distinct CDR3 sequences, over 3.5% of them singletons. The sample in question was PBMCs, obtained 5 days after the yellow fever booster vaccination. Receptors originate from a man younger than 30 who received the YFV17D yellow fever vaccine.

In its sample, this clonotype was seen many times. The chain couples TRBV12-3 or TRBV12-4 to TRBJ2-5; D is possibly TRBD2 (6 bases). The V end was cut by 2 bases, the J end by 1 base, with 11 bases between. CDR3 length: 15 residues. This CDR3 is CASSLRTGGQETQYF. DNA of the CDR3: TGTGCCAGCAGTTTACGGACCGGGGGCCAAGAGACCCAGTACTTC.

This clonotype has more than one count but fewer than ten. The chain employs TRBV20-1 and TRBJ2-1, with TRBD1 identical over 9 bases. Germline CDR1 reads DFQATT; CDR2 reads SNEGSKA (reference sequence). CDR3 length equals 12 residues. After removal of 1 base from V and 8 bases from J, the junction contained 0 bases not matched to a gene. The CDR3 region is CSARGTGDEQFF. DNA of the CDR3: TGCAGTGCTAGAGGGACAGGGGATGAGCAGTTCTTC.

This clonotype came up a few times. The CDR3 sequence: CASSVVGGVKETQYF. CDR3 coding DNA: TGTGCCAGCAGCGTCGTGGGGGGCGTAAAGGAGACCCAGTACTTC. The rearrangement links TRBV9 to TRBJ2-5; perhaps D is TRBD1 or TRBD2 (6 bases each). CDR1 and CDR2 from the germline V gene are SGDLS and YYNGEE. CDR3 length: 15 amino acids. V lost 2 bases and J lost 5, with 16 bases in between.

This clonotype was observed a few times. The chain carries TRBV12-3 or TRBV12-4 and TRBJ2-5; TRBD1 or TRBD2 may be the D gene (6 bases each). V was clipped by 4 bases and J by 5 bases, with 8 bases between them. This CDR3 region has 12 residues. The CDR3 loop reads CASSWGAETQYF. CDR3 sequence (DNA): TGTGCCAGCAGTTGGGGGGCTGAGACCCAGTACTTC.

The rearrangement links TRBV5-1 to TRBJ1-3; 8 bases align to TRBD1. There are 18 residues in the CDR3. Germline V gives CDR1 SGHRS, CDR2 YFSETQ. J was trimmed by 0 bases and V by 3 bases; bases with no gene match: 11. The CDR3 DNA reads as TGCGCCAGCAGCTGGCCGGGACAGGCGCTCTCCTCTGGAAACACCATATATTTT. The encoded protein is CASSWPGQALSSGNTIYF.

In this sample, this clonotype turned up many times. The chain carries TRBV20-1 and TRBJ2-1; 12 bases agree with TRBD2. Germline V gene sequence: CDR1 DFQATT, CDR2 SNEGSKA (reference sequence). The V gene end was trimmed by 2 bases and the J gene end by 6 bases; junction bases not matched to a gene: 8. This CDR3 comprises 16 residues. CDR3: CSARPLAGGHFNEQFF. The CDR3 DNA reads TGCAGTGCTAGACCGCTAGCGGGGGGGCATTTCAATGAGCAGTTCTTC.

This clonotype appeared many times. V and J are TRBV4-1 and TRBJ2-2; 9 bases line up with TRBD1. V dropped 2 bases and J dropped 5; count of bases not matched to a gene: 6. The CDR3 sequence is 16 residues long. Per germline, CDR1 MGHRA and CDR2 YSYEKL. CDR3 in amino acids: CASSQTGQGETGELFF. DNA for the CDR3: TGCGCCAGCAGCCAAACGGGACAGGGCGAGACCGGGGAGCTGTTTTTT.

The V gene is TRBV6-2 or TRBV6-3, the J gene TRBJ1-2, with a tentative D call TRBD1 (6 bases). The V gene lost 5 bases and the J gene lost 8 bases, with 18 bases spanning the gap. The CDR3 is made up of 14 amino acids. Germline V gene data show CDR1 as MNHEY and CDR2 as SVGEGT. CDR3: CASSAGQRQGGYTF. CDR3 bases: TGTGCCAGCAGTGCCGGACAGCGCCAGGGAGGCTACACCTTC.

This clonotype was counted between two and nine times. This chain connects TRBV6-5 to TRBJ1-2; unclear D gene. Looked up from germline, CDR1 is MNHEY and CDR2 is SVGAGI. CDR3 length: 16 residues. V shed 0 bases and J shed 0 bases, with 11 bases lying between them. The CDR3 region has the DNA TGTGCCAGCAGTTACTCGTTGCCTTTCTCTAACTATGGCTACACCTTC. Encoded protein: CASSYSLPFSNYGYTF.

This clonotype occurred a few times. The chain uses TRBV7-9 and TRBJ1-5, with 7 positions matching TRBD1. Germline-derived CDR1 and CDR2 are SEHNR and FQNEAQ (reference sequence). J gave up 9 bases and V 1 base, and 6 bases lay outside the gene matches. The CDR3 is 14 amino acids. The CDR3 protein is CASSLGGQVRPQHF. CDR3 in DNA: TGTGCCAGCAGCTTAGGAGGACAGGTTCGGCCCCAGCATTTT.

V and J are TRBV9 and TRBJ2-7, with D unresolved. Per the germline V gene, CDR1 is SGDLS and CDR2 is YYNGEE. V dropped 1 base and J dropped 2 bases, with 7 bases sitting between them. This CDR3 has 13 amino acids. CDR3 sequence (DNA): TGTGCCAGCAGCGTAACAGAACCCTACGAGCAGTACGTC. This encodes CASSVTEPYEQYV.

This clonotype appeared a few times. The V call is TRBV10-3, the J call TRBJ1-3; D is ambiguous. Germline V gene data show CDR1 as ENHRY and CDR2 as SYGVKD. This CDR3 is built from 20 residues. V was trimmed by 0 bases and J by 2 bases, leaving 23 bases between them. CDR3 DNA sequence: TGTGCCATCAGTGAGTCTATCAGCCCCCGTCACAGCCAAACTGGAAACACCATATATTTT. It encodes CAISESISPRHSQTGNTIYF.

The genes are TRBV7-9 and TRBJ2-7, with D hard to call. The CDR3 is 14 residues long. Trimming shortened V by 1 base and J by 4 bases, and 11 bases separated the two germline ends. Germline V CDR1 and CDR2: SEHNR, FQNEAQ (reference sequence). The chain's CDR3 is CASSLGSEQYEQYF. The CDR3 nucleotides read TGTGCCAGCAGCTTAGGTTCGGAACAGTACGAGCAGTACTTC.

This rearrangement joins TRBV10-3 to TRBJ1-3; no clear D gene. Trimming left V 10 bases short and J 0 bases short, with 10 bases between. Germline V gene sequence: CDR1 ENHRY, CDR2 SYGVKD. The CDR3 is 13 amino acids. CDR3 DNA sequence: TGTGCCACGCGGGCGGGCTCTGGAAACACCATATATTTT. This translates into CATRAGSGNTIYF.

This clonotype appeared a few times. This chain uses TRBV24-1 with TRBJ2-3; D is unclear. CDR3 size: 14 residues. Trimming took off 2 bases at V and 4 bases at J, with 9 bases between the two ends. The germline V gene encodes CDR1 KGHDR and CDR2 SFDVKD. CDR3 nucleotide sequence: TGTGCCACCAGTGATTCAGGAGAGTCAGATACGCAGTATTTT. Translated: CATSDSGESDTQYF.

Only a few counts were recorded for this clonotype. This chain joins TRBV9 and TRBJ2-6; tentative D call: TRBD1 (7 bases). Germline CDR1 and CDR2: SGDLS and YYNGEE. This CDR3 comprises 17 residues. The V and J ends lost 3 bases and 1 base respectively, with 14 bases between them. The CDR3 DNA follows: TGTGCCAGCAGCGCCCAGGGGGGCCCATCTGGGGCCAACGTCCTGACTTTC. Protein product: CASSAQGGPSGANVLTF.

This clonotype showed up many times. V is TRBV12-3 or TRBV12-4 and J is TRBJ2-2; a possible D gene is TRBD1 (6 bases). There are 13 residues in the CDR3. V lost 6 bases, J lost 4 bases, and 9 bases lay in between. CDR3: CASSRQVTGELFF. CDR3 in DNA: TGTGCCAGCAGCCGACAGGTCACCGGGGAGCTGTTTTTT.

This clonotype was seen a handful of times. The V and J genes are TRBV11-2 and TRBJ2-7, with 8 nucleotides matching TRBD1. The CDR3 sequence is 18 residues long. V shed 1 base and J 0 bases; nucleotides not matched to a gene: 11. CDR1 is SGHAT, CDR2 FQNNGV, per germline. CDR3 nucleotides: TGTGCCAGCAGCTTAGCCACCGGGACAGGCTCTTTCTCCTACGAGCAGTACTTC. Its translation is CASSLATGTGSFSYEQYF.

This clonotype has only a few counts. This chain joins TRBV5-1 and TRBJ2-5; D is perhaps TRBD1 (6 bases). Germline assignment: CDR1 SGHRS and CDR2 YFSETQ. The V gene lost 2 bases and the J gene lost 4 bases, with 9 bases spanning the gap. The CDR3 is 13 residues long. The CDR3 sequence: CASSFSGVETQYF. The CDR3 bases are TGCGCCAGCAGCTTCTCAGGGGTAGAGACCCAGTACTTC.

This clonotype occurred many times. The V gene is TRBV7-9, the J gene TRBJ2-5; D perhaps matches TRBD2 (6 bases). The germline gives CDR1 SEHNR, CDR2 FQNEAQ (reference sequence). This CDR3 is built from 14 residues. With 0 bases removed from V and 4 bases from J, the gap between germline ends came to 9 bases. The DNA of the CDR3 is TGTGCCAGCAGCTTAGCGGGGGGTCCAGAGACCCAGTACTTC. Protein product: CASSLAGGPETQYF.

Points on this clonotype: At one of its ends the junction is not consistent with the germline gene, which may arise from a read error. V is TRBV7-3 and J is TRBJ1-1, with D possibly matching TRBD1 (5 bases). CDR3 size: 15 residues. The germline V gene encodes CDR1 SGHTA and CDR2 FQGTGA. This CDR3 is CASSVTGGAGTEAFF. As DNA, the CDR3 is TGTGCCAGCAGCGTAACCGGTGGGGCTGGGACTGAAGCTTTCTTT.

This clonotype has a handful of counts. The rearrangement joins TRBV24-1 to TRBJ1-5; D is possibly TRBD1 (5 bases). V shed 2 bases and J shed 6 bases, with 7 bases lying between them. Per germline, CDR1 KGHDR and CDR2 SFDVKD. The CDR3 has 13 residues. DNA for the CDR3: TGTGCCACCAGTGATTCGAGGGGTCAGCCCCAGCATTTT. Residues: CATSDSRGQPQHF.

This clonotype has only a few counts. The genes are TRBV10-3 and TRBJ1-1, with a tentative D call TRBD1 (6 bases). This CDR3 is 16 amino acids long. Germline CDR1 ENHRY, CDR2 SYGVKD. Trimming shortened V by 4 bases and J by 3 bases, and 18 bases separated the two germline ends. The CDR3 protein is CAISVSSGTIDTEAFF. In nucleotides, the CDR3 is TGTGCCATCAGTGTATCGTCCGGGACAATCGACACTGAAGCTTTCTTT.